This T cell receptor beta chain was identified in a study of tumor-infiltrating lymphocytes in oesophageal squamous cell carcinoma. Germline values: CDR1 SGHTA, CDR2 FQGNSA. CDR3 length: 15 amino acids. Each CDR3 protein gets one entry after TCRdb re-called the PCR reads with MiXCR. The sample consists of 19,000 or so distinct CDR3 sequences, less than 50% of them appearing once. Sequences were obtained from blood. J is TRBJ1-4 and V is TRBV7-2, with D possibly TRBD2 on 6 matching bases. The J call may be in error: the DNA end matches TRBJ2-2 better. The source of this sequence is a male donor with esophageal squamous cell carcinoma. The CDR3 region has the DNA TGTGCCAGCAGCTGGGACTCCCCTTCCACCGGGGAGCTGTTTTTT. Amino acid sequence: CASSWDSPSTGELFF.